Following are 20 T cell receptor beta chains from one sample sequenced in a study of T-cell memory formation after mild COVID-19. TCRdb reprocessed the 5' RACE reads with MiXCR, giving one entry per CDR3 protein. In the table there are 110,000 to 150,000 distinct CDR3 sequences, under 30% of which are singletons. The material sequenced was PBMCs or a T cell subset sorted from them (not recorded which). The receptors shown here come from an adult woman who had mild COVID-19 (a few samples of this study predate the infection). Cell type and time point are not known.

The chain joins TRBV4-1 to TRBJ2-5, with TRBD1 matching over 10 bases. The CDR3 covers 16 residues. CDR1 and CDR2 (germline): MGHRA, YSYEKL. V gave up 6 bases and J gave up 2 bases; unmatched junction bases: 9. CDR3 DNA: TGCGCCAGCAGTCTCATACCGGGACAGGGGCAAGAGACCCAGTACTTC. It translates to CASSLIPGQGQETQYF.

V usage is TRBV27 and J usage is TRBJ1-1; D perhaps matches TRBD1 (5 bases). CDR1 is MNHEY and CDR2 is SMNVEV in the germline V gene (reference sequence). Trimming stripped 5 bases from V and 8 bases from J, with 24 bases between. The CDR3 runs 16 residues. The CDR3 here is CASSLVIPRGIGEAFF. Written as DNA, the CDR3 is TGTGCCAGCAGTCTCGTTATCCCTAGGGGCATCGGGGAAGCTTTCTTT.

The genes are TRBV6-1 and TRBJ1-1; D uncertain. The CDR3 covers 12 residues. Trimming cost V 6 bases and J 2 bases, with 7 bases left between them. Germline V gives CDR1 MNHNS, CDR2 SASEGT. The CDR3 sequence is CASRVGNTEAFF. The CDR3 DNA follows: TGTGCCAGCAGGGTGGGCAACACTGAAGCTTTCTTT.

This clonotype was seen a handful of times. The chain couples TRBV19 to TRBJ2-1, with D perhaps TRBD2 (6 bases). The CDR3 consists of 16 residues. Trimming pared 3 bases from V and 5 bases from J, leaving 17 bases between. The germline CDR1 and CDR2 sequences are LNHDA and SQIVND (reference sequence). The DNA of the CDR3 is TGTGCCAGTAGTATCTCCGGGACTTGGGGACACAATGAGCAGTTCTTC. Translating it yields CASSISGTWGHNEQFF.

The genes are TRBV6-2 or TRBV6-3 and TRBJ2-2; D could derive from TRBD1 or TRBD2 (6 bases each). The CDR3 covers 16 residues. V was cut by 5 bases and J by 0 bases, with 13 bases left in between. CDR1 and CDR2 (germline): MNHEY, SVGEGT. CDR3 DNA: TGTGCCAGCAGTGGGGGGACACCTACGAACACCGGGGAGCTGTTTTTT. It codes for CASSGGTPTNTGELFF.

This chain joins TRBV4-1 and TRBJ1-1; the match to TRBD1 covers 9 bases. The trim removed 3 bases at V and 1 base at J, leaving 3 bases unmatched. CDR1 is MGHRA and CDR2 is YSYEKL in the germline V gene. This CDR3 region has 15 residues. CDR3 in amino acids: CASSQTGGANTEAFF. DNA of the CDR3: TGCGCCAGCAGCCAGACAGGGGGTGCGAACACTGAAGCTTTCTTT.

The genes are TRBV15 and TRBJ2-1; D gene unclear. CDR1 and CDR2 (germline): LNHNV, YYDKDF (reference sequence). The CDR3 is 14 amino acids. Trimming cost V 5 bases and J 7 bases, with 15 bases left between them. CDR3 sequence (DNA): TGTGCCACCAGCGATAGTTCTTTAGCAAATGAGCAGTTCTTC. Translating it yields CATSDSSLANEQFF.

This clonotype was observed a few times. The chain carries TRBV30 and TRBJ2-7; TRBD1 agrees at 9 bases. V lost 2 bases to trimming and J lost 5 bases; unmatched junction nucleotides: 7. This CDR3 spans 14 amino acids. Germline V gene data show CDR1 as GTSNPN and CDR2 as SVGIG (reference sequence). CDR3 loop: CAWSLGQGSDEQYF. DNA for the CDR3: TGTGCCTGGAGTCTGGGACAGGGATCTGACGAGCAGTACTTC.

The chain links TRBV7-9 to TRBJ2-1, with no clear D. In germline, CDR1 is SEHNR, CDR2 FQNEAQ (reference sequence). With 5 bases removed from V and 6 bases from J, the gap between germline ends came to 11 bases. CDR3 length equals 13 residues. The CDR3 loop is CASSPLPRNEQFF. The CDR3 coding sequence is TGTGCCAGCAGCCCGTTACCGCGCAATGAGCAGTTCTTC.

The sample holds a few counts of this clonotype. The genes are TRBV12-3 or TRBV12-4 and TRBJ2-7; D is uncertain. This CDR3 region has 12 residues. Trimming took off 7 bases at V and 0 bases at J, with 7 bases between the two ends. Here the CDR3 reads CASTWSSYEQYF. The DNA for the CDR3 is TGTGCCAGCACCTGGAGCTCCTACGAGCAGTACTTC.

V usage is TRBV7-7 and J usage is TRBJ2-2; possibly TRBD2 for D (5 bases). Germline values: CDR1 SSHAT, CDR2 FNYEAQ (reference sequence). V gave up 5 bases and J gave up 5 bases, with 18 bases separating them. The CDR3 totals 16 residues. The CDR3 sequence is CASSHRVFGETGELFF. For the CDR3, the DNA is TGTGCCAGCAGCCACCGTGTGTTCGGGGAGACCGGGGAGCTGTTTTTT.

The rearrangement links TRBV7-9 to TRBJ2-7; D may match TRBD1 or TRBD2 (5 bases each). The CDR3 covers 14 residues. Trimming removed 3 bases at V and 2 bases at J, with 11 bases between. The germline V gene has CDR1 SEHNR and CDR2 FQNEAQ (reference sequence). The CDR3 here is CASSFPGRAYEQYF. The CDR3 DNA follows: TGTGCCAGCAGCTTCCCGGGACGGGCCTACGAGCAGTACTTC.

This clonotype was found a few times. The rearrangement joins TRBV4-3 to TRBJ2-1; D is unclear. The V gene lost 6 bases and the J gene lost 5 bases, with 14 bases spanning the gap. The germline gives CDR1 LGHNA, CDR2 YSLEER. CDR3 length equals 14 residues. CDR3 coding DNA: TGCGCCAGCAGACGGACCGTGACCCACAATGAGCAGTTCTTC. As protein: CASRRTVTHNEQFF.

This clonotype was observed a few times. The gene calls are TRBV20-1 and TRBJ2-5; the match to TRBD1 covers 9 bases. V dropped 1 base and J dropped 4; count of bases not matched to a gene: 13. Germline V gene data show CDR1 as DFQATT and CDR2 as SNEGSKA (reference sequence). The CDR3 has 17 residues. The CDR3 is CSARGVVGTGWAETQYF. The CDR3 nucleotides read TGCAGTGCTAGAGGTGTCGTCGGGACAGGGTGGGCAGAGACCCAGTACTTC.

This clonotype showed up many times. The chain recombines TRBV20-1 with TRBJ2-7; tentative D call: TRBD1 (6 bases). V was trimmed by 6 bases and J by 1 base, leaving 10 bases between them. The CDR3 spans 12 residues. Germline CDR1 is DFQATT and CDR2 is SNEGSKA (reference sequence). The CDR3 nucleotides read TGCAGTGCCCTGACAGGTTCCTACGAGCAGTACTTC. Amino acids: CSALTGSYEQYF.

This chain's CDR3 is CASSRFPLSTTETQYF. The DNA for the CDR3 is TGTGCCAGCAGCCGTTTCCCTCTGTCTACGACAGAGACCCAGTACTTC. The chain carries TRBV7-6 and TRBJ2-5; D not certain. CDR3 length: 16 amino acids. Germline-derived CDR1 and CDR2 are SGHVS and FNYEAQ. V was shortened by 5 bases and J by 4 bases, with 20 bases between the two germline ends.

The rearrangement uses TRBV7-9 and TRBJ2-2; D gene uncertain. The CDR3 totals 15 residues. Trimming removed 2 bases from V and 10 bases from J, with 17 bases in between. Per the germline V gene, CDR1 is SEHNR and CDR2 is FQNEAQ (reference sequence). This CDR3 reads CASSLPAERLEELFF. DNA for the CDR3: TGTGCCAGCAGCTTACCGGCGGAACGACTCGAGGAGCTGTTTTTT.

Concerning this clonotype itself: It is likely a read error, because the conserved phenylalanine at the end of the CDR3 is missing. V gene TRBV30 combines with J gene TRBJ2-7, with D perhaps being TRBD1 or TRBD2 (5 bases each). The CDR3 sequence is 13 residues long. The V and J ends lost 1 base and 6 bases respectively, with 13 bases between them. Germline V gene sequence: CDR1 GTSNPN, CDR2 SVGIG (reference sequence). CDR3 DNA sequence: TGTGCCTGGAGTGACGTCTGGGGGTCCGAGCAGTACTAC. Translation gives CAWSDVWGSEQYY.

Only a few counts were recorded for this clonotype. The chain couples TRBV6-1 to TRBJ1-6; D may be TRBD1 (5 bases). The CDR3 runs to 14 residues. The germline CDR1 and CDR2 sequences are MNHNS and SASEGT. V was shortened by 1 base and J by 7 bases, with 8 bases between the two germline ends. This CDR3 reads CASSEVRDNSPLHF. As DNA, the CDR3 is TGTGCCAGCAGTGAAGTAAGGGACAATTCACCCCTCCACTTT.

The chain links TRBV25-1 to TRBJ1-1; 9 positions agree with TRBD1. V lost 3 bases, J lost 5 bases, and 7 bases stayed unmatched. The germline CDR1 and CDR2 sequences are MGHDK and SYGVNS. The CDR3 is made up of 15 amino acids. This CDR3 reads CASSDPDRGSTEAFF. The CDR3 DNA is TGTGCCAGCAGTGACCCCGACAGGGGGAGTACTGAAGCTTTCTTT. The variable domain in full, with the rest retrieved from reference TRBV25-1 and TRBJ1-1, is EADIYQTPRYLVIGTGKKITLECSQTMGHDKMYWYQQDPGMELHLIHYSYGVNSTEKGDLSSESTVSRIRTEHFPLTLESARPSHTSQYLCASSDPDRGSTEAFFGQGTRLTVV.